This T cell receptor beta chain was profiled in a study of T cells in Graves' hyperthyroidism and ophthalmopathy. Many counts were recorded for this clonotype. The antigen is not known. RNA transcripts gave rise to amplified TCR beta CDR3 regions. The HTBI primer set was used in a first-round RT-PCR of the TCR CDR3. TCRdb passed the multiplex PCR reads through MiXCR, listing each CDR3 protein once. The repertoire holds hundreds of thousands of distinct CDR3 sequences, with about 15% as singletons. Overall study findings and caveats: Using 13 V-J features, a model discriminated ophthalmopathy from stable hyperthyroidism.

Participants, patients aged 18 to 65, had newly diagnosed hyperthyroidism with a duration under 2 months. It was uncontrolled infection, other autoimmune disease, pregnancy or lactation that excluded patients. The study based diagnoses on clinical symptoms, serum thyroxine and TRAb, thyroid ultrasound and orbital computed tomography. Germline CDR1 DFQATT, CDR2 SNEGSKA (reference sequence). J was trimmed by 5 bases and V by 6 bases; bases with no gene match: 15. The CDR3 length is 15 residues. The material sequenced was blood. This rearrangement joins TRBV20-1 to TRBJ2-7, with 8 positions matching TRBD2. The sequence derives from a woman aged 30 to 39 with Graves' hyperthyroidism. The CDR3 protein is CSALGASGFVNEQYF. The CDR3 DNA is TGCAGTGCCCTGGGGGCTAGCGGGTTCGTTAACGAGCAGTACTTC.